This T cell receptor (beta chain) came from a study of blood T cell repertoires in COVID-19. Study-wide context: PBMCs, B-cell-depleted T cells, or T cells were the source of the cDNA or gDNA that made up the material.

Allocation to cohorts depended on clinical history reported by the participants. Symptom resolution, clearance, or two negative PCRs marked the recovered donors of Cohort 3. Using immunoSEQ multiplex PCR, the repertoire was profiled, and TCRdb retains in-frame clones only, with some absent. Found here are almost 250,000 clones, more than 75% of them singletons; the top ten hold about 1.6%. Sequenced input: PBMCs or T cells enriched from blood (not recorded which). The source of this sequence is a woman aged 45-59 years who had recovered from COVID-19.

The CDR3 here is CASSSPLQGDTEAFF. The CDR3 nucleotides read TGTGCCAGCAGTTCACCCCTACAAGGGGACACTGAAGCTTTCTTT. The rearrangement uses TRBV27 and TRBJ1-1; tentative D call: TRBD1 (5 bases). The CDR3 is made up of 15 amino acids. Trimming cost V 4 bases and J 3 bases, with 15 bases left between them. Looked up from germline, CDR1 is MNHEY and CDR2 is SMNVEV (reference sequence).